Presented here are 12 T cell receptor beta chains from one specimen sequenced in a study of blood T cell repertoires in COVID-19. Generated by immunoSEQ multiplex PCR, the TCRdb table keeps only in-frame clones and is missing some. Of approximately 200,000 clones in the sample, roughly four fifths were seen once. The sequencing sample was made of PBMCs or T cells enriched from blood (not recorded which). The source is a man aged 40-49 years who had recovered from COVID-19.

V gene TRBV6-5 combines with J gene TRBJ1-1; D is uncertain. With 7 bases removed from V and 5 bases from J, the gap between germline ends came to 14 bases. The CDR3 extends over 13 amino acids. Germline CDR1 reads MNHEY; CDR2 reads SVGAGI. As DNA, the CDR3 is TGTGCCAGCAAGCCAGCCGGAGGTACTGAAGCTTTCTTT. Translation gives CASKPAGGTEAFF.

This chain links TRBV4-3 with TRBJ2-1; 8 bases are shared with TRBD2. Losses at the gene ends were 3 bases for V and 9 bases for J; bases not matched to a gene: 10. CDR1 and CDR2 (germline): LGHNA, YSLEER. CDR3 length: 15 amino acids. The CDR3 bases are TGCGCCAGCAGCCAGACCGTCGGACTAGCCGGTGAGCAGTTCTTC. This codes for CASSQTVGLAGEQFF.

This chain uses TRBV7-9 with TRBJ2-3; 10 bases map to TRBD1. The germline V gene has CDR1 SEHNR and CDR2 FQNEAQ (reference sequence). The CDR3 extends over 15 amino acids. Trimming cost V 4 bases and J 6 bases; bases outside gene matches: 7. The CDR3 region has the DNA TGTGCCAGCAGCTCGAGACAGGGGGCGTTGGATACGCAGTATTTT. Its protein product is CASSSRQGALDTQYF.

The chain links TRBV5-1 to TRBJ1-1; tentative D call: TRBD1 (5 bases). Germline V gene data show CDR1 as SGHRS and CDR2 as YFSETQ. CDR3 size: 14 residues. Trimming took 6 bases from V and 1 from J, leaving 13 bases between them. CDR3 loop: CASTAGPENTEAFF. DNA of the CDR3: TGCGCCAGCACCGCAGGGCCCGAGAACACTGAAGCTTTCTTT.

The chain is built from TRBV18 and TRBJ1-4; D is possibly TRBD1 (6 bases). Between the trimmed V and J ends, which lost 4 bases and 8 bases, there was a span of 14 bases. Germline values: CDR1 KGHSH, CDR2 LQKENI. This CDR3 spans 14 amino acids. This chain's CDR3 is CASSLRGFTEKLFF. In DNA, the CDR3 is TGTGCCAGCTCACTCAGGGGTTTTACAGAAAAACTGTTTTTT.

The chain combines TRBV9 with TRBJ2-1, with D tentatively TRBD1 (6 bases). Trimming removed 4 bases from V and 8 bases from J, with 16 bases in between. Germline CDR1 SGDLS, CDR2 YYNGEE. This CDR3 contains 14 residues. CDR3 loop: CASSPISGDDEQFF. CDR3 in DNA: TGTGCCAGCAGCCCCATATCAGGGGATGATGAGCAGTTCTTC. Based on the CDR3 plus reference TRBV9 and TRBJ2-1, the full variable domain is DSGVTQTPKHLITATGQRVTLRCSPRSGDLSVYWYQQSLDQGLQFLIQYYNGEERAKGNILERFSAQQFPDLHSELNLSSLELGDSALYFCASSPISGDDEQFFGPGTRLTVL.

The chain couples TRBV28 to TRBJ2-5, with no clear D. The V end was cut by 3 bases, the J end by 7 bases, with 9 bases between. The germline V gene has CDR1 MDHEN and CDR2 SYDVKM. This CDR3 contains 12 residues. The CDR3: CASSFLPGTQYF. The CDR3 DNA sequence: TGTGCCAGCAGTTTCCTCCCCGGGACCCAGTACTTC.

This chain joins TRBV4-2 and TRBJ2-1; TRBD1 might be the D (5 bases). Germline lookup yields CDR1 LGHNA and CDR2 YNFKEQ. There are 16 residues in the CDR3. Trimming removed 0 bases from V and 7 bases from J, with 16 bases in between. As DNA, the CDR3 is TGTGCCAGCAGCCAAGATGACAGAAGGGTCAATAATGAGCAGTTCTTC. This encodes CASSQDDRRVNNEQFF.

The rearrangement joins TRBV7-9 to TRBJ2-1, with D tentatively TRBD1 (5 bases). V gave up 10 bases and J gave up 3 bases, with 16 bases separating them. This CDR3 has 14 amino acids. CDR1 is SEHNR, CDR2 FQNEAQ, per germline (reference sequence). DNA for the CDR3: TGTGCCAACGCCGCTGACAGCAACTACAATGAGCAGTTCTTC. This translates into CANAADSNYNEQFF.

As DNA, the CDR3 is TGTGCCAGCAGTTTATTTGGCGAGGTCTACGAGCAGTACTTC. Translated, it gives CASSLFGEVYEQYF. The rearrangement links TRBV28 to TRBJ2-7, with no clear D. This CDR3 contains 14 residues. Per the germline V gene, CDR1 is MDHEN and CDR2 is SYDVKM. Trimming removed 1 base from V and 3 bases from J, with 10 bases in between.

The J gene is TRBJ2-1, the V gene TRBV9, with a tentative D call TRBD2 (6 bases). V shed 0 bases and J shed 2 bases, with 12 bases lying between them. The CDR3 totals 16 residues. In germline, CDR1 is SGDLS, CDR2 YYNGEE. The CDR3: CASSVAGGTPYNEQFF. CDR3 coding DNA: TGTGCCAGCAGCGTAGCTGGCGGGACCCCCTACAATGAGCAGTTCTTC.

This clone was counted only a few times. CDR3 amino acids: CASSWGQPDEKLFF. The CDR3 DNA reads as TGTGCCAGCAGCTGGGGACAGCCAGACGAAAAACTGTTTTTT. J is TRBJ1-4 and V is TRBV7-6, with TRBD1 identical over 7 bases. The germline V gene encodes CDR1 SGHVS and CDR2 FNYEAQ. This CDR3 is 14 amino acids long. V was pared by 4 bases and J by 8 bases, with 7 bases of the junction left unmatched.